This paragraph covers one T cell receptor beta chain sequence. Original handling: Amplification of reference gene primers provided the estimated nucleated cell counts. Sequenced by immunoSEQ multiplex PCR; TCRdb stores in-frame clones only, minus some. That table gives V, J and clone size, and the DNA gave D and trimming. The sample carries 250,000 or so clones, roughly 84% recorded once. This record comes from a study of blood T cell repertoires in COVID-19. Study in general: Whether acute or convalescent, the COVID-19 samples came from the United States, Italy and Spain.

Study members were between about 18 and 100 years old and lived in 20 to 25 US regions. Participants classified as exposed had met a COVID-19 case within 2 weeks before study entry. This CDR3 is 13 amino acids long. Trimming took 4 bases from V and 7 from J; bases not matched to a gene: 0. V is TRBV12-3 or TRBV12-4 and J is TRBJ2-1; TRBD1 agrees at 11 bases. Specimen: PBMCs or T cells enriched from blood (not recorded which). The TCR originated in a woman in her forties or fifties who had been exposed to COVID-19. CDR3 DNA sequence: TGTGCCAGCAGTTGGGACAGGGGGAATGAGCAGTTCTTC. It codes for CASSWDRGNEQFF.